These T cell receptor beta chains were read from a single sample in a study of blood T cell repertoires in COVID-19. The assay was immunoSEQ multiplex PCR, and TCRdb's table has in-frame clones only and misses some. The sample lists around 300,000 clones; roughly 87% were seen once. Sequenced material: PBMCs or T cells enriched from blood (not recorded which). The origin of the receptors is a woman in her thirties or forties who had recovered from COVID-19. CDR3s include the opening cysteine and the closing phenylalanine or tryptophan. The order of the fields is D gene, V gene, CDR3 length, CDR3 protein. The D gene is left open where the match is weak.

. | TRBV19 | 15 | CASRRAGVNTGELFF
TRBD1 | TRBV5-4 | 14 | CASSLEVGGGEQYF
. | TRBV28 | 15 | CASSSHLRDIEKLFF
. | TRBV27 | 13 | CAGEAGESYEQYF
TRBD1 | TRBV28 | 14 | CASSSWDRDYGYTF
. | TRBV6-2/TRBV6-3 | 12 | CASSADIYEQYF
. | TRBV7-8 | 12 | CASSQRYNEQFF
. | TRBV6-1 | 13 | CASSETPYYEQYF
TRBD2 | TRBV7-9 | 16 | CASSKRTLAGGYEQYF
. | TRBV30 | 15 | CAWSRGGGYQETQYF
. | TRBV21-1 | 16 | CASSPQVGGSSYEQYF
. | TRBV28 | 14 | CASSTTSAPWGYTF
. | TRBV30 | 12 | CAWNSVGYEQYF
. | TRBV7-8 | 13 | CASSADRKETQYF
. | TRBV27 | 14 | CASNIIGGVTEAFF
TRBD1 | TRBV2 | 12 | CASRGQGDTQYF
TRBD1 | TRBV6-5 | 15 | CASSSLRQGSYEQYF
TRBD2 | TRBV6-5 | 14 | CASRPGLSTDTQYF
TRBD1 | TRBV3-1/TRBV3-2 | 18 | CASDVTRLNRGSYNEQFF
. | TRBV6-2/TRBV6-3 | 13 | CASSYWGETEQYF
. | TRBV7-2 | 19 | CASSLGRGSSGGSQETQYF
. | TRBV21-1 | 12 | CASSQRGSPLHF
TRBD1 | TRBV15 | 13 | CATSTGTGGEQYF
. | TRBV11-2 | 14 | CASSLRPGQYGYTF
TRBD1 | TRBV11-3 | 15 | CASSPGQGAGTEAFF
TRBD1 | TRBV7-3 | 17 | CASSPPGQLTYNSPLHF
. | TRBV7-9 | 15 | CASSLSFAGAPEQYF
TRBD1 | TRBV6-2/TRBV6-3 | 15 | CASSSPDRGLYEQYF
. | TRBV9 | 16 | CASSVDGGQWTGTIYF
TRBD2 | TRBV5-1 | 15 | CASSPRTGGQETQYF
TRBD1 | TRBV5-1 | 15 | CASSLVTGGENEQFF
. | TRBV7-9 | 15 | CASSLEDRLNTEAFF
TRBD2 | TRBV3-1/TRBV3-2 | 18 | CASSQAEGLAGHYNEQFF
. | TRBV18 | 13 | CASSPGGRGEQYF
TRBD1 | TRBV7-2 | 15 | CASSPAGTGFDEQFF
TRBD2 | TRBV7-2 | 19 | CASSPAGATSGRAADTQYF
TRBD1 | TRBV27 | 15 | CASSPRTGGGNTIYF
TRBD2 | TRBV19 | 15 | CASSVIAGSYNEQFF
. | TRBV6-5 | 15 | CASSYFQGGGNTIYF
. | TRBV27 | 17 | CASVGKRARIGLNIQYF
. | TRBV7-9 | 16 | CASQKGASMYQETQYF
. | TRBV6-5 | 12 | CATRSLAYEQYF
. | TRBV27 | 14 | CASSMGGYNSPLHF
TRBD2 | TRBV20-1 | 15 | CSASGGLAGTYEQYF
. | TRBV27 | 17 | CASSLRRAPGSGNTIYF
. | TRBV6-5 | 11 | CASRTNSPLHF
. | TRBV21-1 | 15 | CASSYLAGFVETQYF
. | TRBV9 | 16 | CASSVRGTREVNEQFF
TRBD2 | TRBV29-1 | 15 | CSVEGGLAGGIEQFF
. | TRBV27 | 12 | CASSALSDEQFF
. | TRBV30 | 12 | CAWRQGNQPQHF
. | TRBV18 | 14 | CASSPTANTGELFF
. | TRBV6-2/TRBV6-3 | 16 | CASSPLGQPGLYEQYF
. | TRBV3-1/TRBV3-2 | 15 | CASSQDISSYNEQFF
TRBD1 | TRBV7-2 | 16 | CASSSRPGQANYGYTF
. | TRBV6-1 | 14 | CASSENRSGNTIYF
TRBD1 | TRBV27 | 16 | CASSSEGAGGWNEQFF
TRBD1 | TRBV6-5 | 13 | CAGRTGTSYEQYF
TRBD2 | TRBV4-3 | 18 | CASSQGTSGRMKADTQYF
. | TRBV9 | 12 | CASMGATGELFF